Below, 2 T cell receptor beta chains from the same sample are listed, as sequenced in a study of cytomegalovirus exposure and HLA in healthy donors. This PCR relied on a set of 60 Vbeta primers and 13 Jbeta primers. Method: immunoSEQ multiplex PCR; TCRdb's copy keeps in-frame clones and lacks some. The table counts 130,000 to 150,000 clones; 0.96% lies in the top ten. Source material: PBMCs. The receptors here all came from a male donor in good health and CMV-seronegative.

The CDR3 bases are TGTGCCTGGGGGACAGGGGGAAATCAGCCCCAGCATTTT. It encodes CAWGTGGNQPQHF. The rearrangement uses TRBV30 and TRBJ1-5, with TRBD1 matching over 11 bases. The CDR3 has 13 amino acids. Germline V CDR1 and CDR2: GTSNPN, SVGIG (reference sequence). The junction had 1 base not matched to a gene; V was cut back by 5 bases and J by 4 bases.

The chain carries TRBV19 and TRBJ2-5; tentative D call: TRBD1 (5 bases). V lost 2 bases and J lost 4, with 14 bases in between. Germline loops: CDR1 LNHDA, CDR2 SQIVND (reference sequence). The CDR3 sequence is 15 residues long. The CDR3 loop is CASSITPGRRETQYF. Written as DNA, the CDR3 is TGTGCCAGTAGTATAACCCCAGGGCGGCGAGAGACCCAGTACTTC.